The 5 T cell receptor beta chains listed next were all sequenced from one sample in a study of the immune and genomic landscape of osteosarcoma. The data were produced by immunoSEQ multiplex PCR, yet TCRdb's version contains in-frame clones alone and is incomplete. The sample records approximately 1,300 clones, roughly 74% being singletons. The sequencing input was tumor tissue from a local recurrence in the skull. The receptors were sampled from a man aged 18 to 35 with osteosarcoma.

The V call is TRBV19, the J call TRBJ1-2; possible D gene TRBD1, 5 bases. With 0 bases removed from V and 5 bases from J, the gap between germline ends came to 10 bases. This CDR3 contains 14 residues. Germline CDR1 is LNHDA and CDR2 is SQIVND (reference sequence). As DNA, the CDR3 is TGTGCCAGTAGTATAGATCGGGGGAAGTATGGCTACACCTTC. It is translated as CASSIDRGKYGYTF. Looking up the rest from reference TRBV19 and TRBJ1-2 gives the full variable domain: DGGITQSPKYLFRKEGQNVTLSCEQNLNHDAMYWYRQDPGQGLRLIYYSQIVNDFQKGDIAEGYSVSREKKESFPLTVTSAQKNPTAFYLCASSIDRGKYGYTFGSGTRLTVV.

The chain carries TRBV19 and TRBJ1-5, with D perhaps matching TRBD1 (6 bases). The V end lost 2 bases, the J end lost 1 base, and 27 bases lay between the germline ends. CDR1 is LNHDA and CDR2 is SQIVND in the germline V gene (reference sequence). The CDR3 has 21 amino acids. This CDR3 is CASSINRGGFRDITSNQPQHF. CDR3 nucleotides: TGTGCCAGTAGTATAAACCGGGGGGGGTTTCGGGACATTACAAGCAATCAGCCCCAGCATTTT.

In nucleotides, the CDR3 is TGTGCCAGCAGTGAAGAACAGGGACAGGGGAGAGATACGCAGTATTTT. Translation: CASSEEQGQGRDTQYF. The chain carries TRBV6-1 and TRBJ2-3; 10 bases map to TRBD1. The length of the CDR3 is 16 residues. CDR1 and CDR2 from the germline V gene are MNHNS and SASEGT. After removal of 1 base from V and 5 bases from J, the junction contained 6 bases not matched to a gene.

This chain links TRBV7-8 with TRBJ2-1; D is undetermined. The CDR3 is 14 residues long. Germline V gene lookup returns CDR1 SGHVS and CDR2 FQNEAQ. Trimming removed 5 bases at V and 16 bases at J, with 24 bases between. The CDR3 nucleotides read TGTGCCAGCAGCCCCAATAGAGGATTGAACAGCCCCTTCTTC. Translating gives CASSPNRGLNSPFF.

In its sample, this clone was seen a few times. The chain joins TRBV27 to TRBJ2-5, with TRBD1 identical over 10 bases. CDR3 length: 17 residues. CDR1 MNHEY and CDR2 SMNVEV come from the germline V gene (reference sequence). Trimming at V came to 1 base and at J to 5 bases, leaving 10 bases not matched to a gene. DNA of the CDR3: TGTGCCAGCAGTTTATTAGGGACAGGGGTCGGCGTGGAGACCCAGTACTTC. Translation: CASSLLGTGVGVETQYF.